The clone carrying this T cell receptor beta chain has just a few counts. From germline, CDR1 is MNHEY and CDR2 SVGAGI. V lost 4 bases and J lost 1; bases outside the gene matches: 2. The CDR3 spans 14 residues. This entry comes from a study of CD8+ T cells in alopecia areata. Sequencing used cDNA as its template, made by extracting RNA and reverse transcribing it. Here immunoSEQ multiplex PCR was the method, and the copy in TCRdb shows in-frame clones only, minus some. The data hold more than 110,000 clones, with roughly 62% observed a single time. The receptor's source is a human donor with alopecia areata. The input for sequencing was CD4+ T cells sorted from blood, taken at week 0. J is TRBJ2-7 and V is TRBV6-5; 9 positions agree with TRBD1. In nucleotides, the CDR3 is TGTGCCAGCAGTTGGGACAGGGATTCCTACGAGCAGTACTTC. Its translation is CASSWDRDSYEQYF.